These 8 T cell receptor beta chains originate from one sample sequenced in a study of blood T cell repertoires in COVID-19 (dated by TCRdb to 2018 to 2021). Library preparation used the immunoSEQ multiplex PCR assay. Drawn from immuneACCESS, this table holds only the in-frame rearrangements with V and J called that TCRdb kept. Clones are partly lost; checked studies trace under half to an unresolved V gene and leave the rest unexplained. The sample records some 500,000 clones, around 90% of which are singletons. The ten largest clones capture around 8% of the sample. What was sequenced was peripheral blood. These receptors were collected from a woman in her fifties or sixties with COVID-19, enrolled during active disease.

A few counts support this clone. The CDR3 coding sequence is TGTGCCAGCAGCTTAGCAGGGGCCTATGGCTACACCTTC. Encoded protein: CASSLAGAYGYTF. V gene TRBV7-9 combines with J gene TRBJ1-2, with D possibly matching TRBD1 (5 bases). The CDR3 extends over 13 amino acids. Per germline, CDR1 SEHNR and CDR2 FQNEAQ (reference sequence). Trimming cost V 0 bases and J 4 bases, with 6 bases left between them.

The chain is built from TRBV10-1 and TRBJ1-1, with TRBD1 identical over 7 bases. Looked up from germline, CDR1 is WNHNN and CDR2 is SYGVQD (reference sequence). With V trimmed by 5 bases and J by 2 bases, 2 bases remained unmatched. The CDR3 extends over 13 amino acids. CDR3 loop: CASSYRGNTEAFF. As DNA, the CDR3 is TGCGCCAGCAGTTACAGGGGAAACACTGAAGCTTTCTTT.

This chain connects TRBV1 to TRBJ1-2; TRBD1, the table's D call, lacks a check against the DNA. TRBV1 is a pseudogene. The CDR3 runs 13 residues. CDR3 in amino acids: CTSSSTGENGYTF. The CDR3 nucleotides are TGCACCAGCAGCTCGACAGGGGAGAATGGCTACACCTTC.

The chain employs TRBV6-6 and TRBJ1-4, with 7 nucleotides matching TRBD1. Trimming removed 2 bases from V and 8 bases from J; junction bases left unmatched: 5. The CDR3 is made up of 14 amino acids. Germline lookup yields CDR1 MNHNY and CDR2 SVGAGI (reference sequence). CDR3 DNA sequence: TGTGCCAGCAGTTACGCGTCAGGGGGGGAAAAACTGTTTTTT. It translates to CASSYASGGEKLFF.

Regarding this clone: A junction boundary mismatches the germline segment, possibly from a read error. This chain joins TRBV6-1 and TRBJ1-5; 8 bases map to TRBD1. This CDR3 contains 15 residues. Germline CDR1 and CDR2: MNHNS and SASEGT. The CDR3 coding sequence is TGTGCCAGCAGCGAAGCAGGGGGCCCAGATCAGCCCCAGCATTTT. Residues: CASSEAGGPDQPQHF.

The chain has TRBV28 and TRBJ1-2; maybe TRBD1 (5 bases). Per germline, CDR1 MDHEN and CDR2 SYDVKM. The V gene lost 5 bases and the J gene lost 5 bases, with 18 bases spanning the gap. The CDR3 totals 15 residues. The CDR3 region is CASSHRSSIPYGYTF. DNA for the CDR3: TGTGCCAGCAGTCACAGGTCCTCCATCCCTTATGGCTACACCTTC.

A remark on this clone: Within the sample, other DNA sequences also encode this same CDR3. The chain links TRBV6-5 to TRBJ1-2; TRBD1 matches at 9 bases. The CDR3 spans 11 residues. CDR1 MNHEY and CDR2 SVGAGI come from the germline V gene. With 7 bases clipped from V and 7 bases from J, the junction kept 1 base outside the gene matches. CDR3 nucleotides: TGTGCCAGCAAGGACAGGGGTGGCTACACCTTC. Translating gives CASKDRGGYTF.

This clone was recorded once. The rearrangement links TRBV3-1 (or the pseudogene TRBV3-2) to TRBJ1-1, with no clear D. This CDR3 comprises 12 residues. Germline V lookup: CDR1 LGHDT, CDR2 YNNKEL (reference sequence). V was trimmed by 4 bases and J by 4 bases, leaving 7 bases between them. The CDR3 nucleotides read TGTGCCAGCAGCCGACGGGGCACTGAAGCTTTCTTT. Its translation is CASSRRGTEAFF.